This TCR beta chain was found in a study of cytomegalovirus exposure and HLA in healthy donors. Overall study results and limits: The dataset shows that most TCR sequences were rare, while some public TCRs occurred in many donors.

V dropped 3 bases and J dropped 7 bases, with 6 bases sitting between them. CDR3 size: 12 residues. Looked up from germline, CDR1 is LNHDA and CDR2 is SQIVND (reference sequence). This PCR relied on a set of 60 Vbeta primers and 13 Jbeta primers. Libraries were prepared by immunoSEQ multiplex PCR; TCRdb keeps only in-frame clonotypes and omits some of them. The sample contains fewer than 200,000 clones, about three quarters of which appear only once. To note about this clone: What it binds is not known.

The receptor's source is a man in his forties in good health and CMV-seropositive. V and J are TRBV19 and TRBJ2-2; D ambiguous. The sequenced material came from PBMCs. The CDR3 here is CASSIQRGELFF. The CDR3 coding sequence is TGTGCCAGTAGTATTCAGCGCGGGGAGCTGTTTTTT. Based on the CDR3 plus reference TRBV19 and TRBJ2-2, the full variable domain is DGGITQSPKYLFRKEGQNVTLSCEQNLNHDAMYWYRQDPGQGLRLIYYSQIVNDFQKGDIAEGYSVSREKKESFPLTVTSAQKNPTAFYLCASSIQRGELFFGEGSRLTVL.